This entry describes one T cell receptor (beta chain). PBMCs stemmed from about 9.5 ml fresh peripheral blood. Amplification of TCR beta CDR3 regions was performed using RNA transcripts as template. First-round RT-PCR of the TCR CDR3 relied on the HTBI primer set. TCRdb ran MiXCR on the multiplex PCR reads and lists one entry per CDR3 protein. The repertoire holds approximately 520,000 distinct CDR3 sequences, more than 20% seen once, with less than 30% in the top ten. V lost 2 bases, J lost 6 bases, and 6 bases stayed unmatched. This CDR3 comprises 14 residues. Germline assignment: CDR1 MNHEY and CDR2 SMNVEV (reference sequence). The data derive from a study of T cells in Graves' hyperthyroidism and ophthalmopathy.

The chain couples TRBV27 to TRBJ1-1, with 7 bases that match TRBD1. This sequence was found in a man aged 18-30 years with Graves' hyperthyroidism. Material for sequencing was blood. This CDR3 is CASSLEDRAAEAFF. The DNA of the CDR3 is TGTGCCAGCAGTTTAGAAGACAGGGCGGCTGAAGCTTTCTTT.